The text below deals with one T cell receptor beta chain. Its antigen remains unidentified. Data came from immunoSEQ multiplex PCR; TCRdb stores just in-frame clones and leaves some out. The sample lists fewer than 65,000 clones; 80% to 90% were seen once. The germline V and J ends were trimmed by 1 base and 4 bases, with 19 bases remaining between them. This CDR3 contains 17 residues. Germline V gene data show CDR1 as MDHEN and CDR2 as SYDVKM. The data were obtained in a study of T cell responses to AZD1222 COVID-19 vaccine. General observations from the study: Among the donors, most were white British and more were female, and clonal diversity was possibly underestimated. The study found vaccine-associated CD4 TCRs spanning spike, dominant at 160-218 and 743-854.

The gene calls are TRBV28 and TRBJ1-2; D is possibly TRBD1 (5 bases). The specimen comprised peripheral blood, sampled on day 0 of AZD1222 vaccination. The clonotype originates from an adult in good health. CDR3 in amino acids: CASSLSGHSQLRYGYTF. The CDR3, as DNA: TGTGCCAGCAGTTTATCAGGACATTCACAGCTTCGCTATGGCTACACCTTC.